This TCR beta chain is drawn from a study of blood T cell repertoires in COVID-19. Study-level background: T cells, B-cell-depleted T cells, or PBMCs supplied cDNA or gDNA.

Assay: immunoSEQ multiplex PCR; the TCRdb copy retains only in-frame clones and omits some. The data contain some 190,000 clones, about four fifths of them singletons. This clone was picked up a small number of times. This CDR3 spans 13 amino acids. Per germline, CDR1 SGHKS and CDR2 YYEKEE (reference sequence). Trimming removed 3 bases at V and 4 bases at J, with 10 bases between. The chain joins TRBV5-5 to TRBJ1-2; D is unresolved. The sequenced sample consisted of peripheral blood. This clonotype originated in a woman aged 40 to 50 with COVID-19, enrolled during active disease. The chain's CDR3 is CASSSQHSYGYTF. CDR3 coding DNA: TGTGCCAGCAGCTCGCAACACAGCTATGGCTACACCTTC.